This passage covers 9 T cell receptor beta chains from one sample sequenced in a study of cytomegalovirus exposure and HLA in healthy donors. With 60 Vbeta and 13 Jbeta primers, the PCR was carried out. Clones were read by immunoSEQ multiplex PCR, and TCRdb kept only the in-frame ones, dropping some. The sample shows some 170,000 clones, 60% to 80% of them seen only once. Material for sequencing was PBMCs. These receptors originate from a middle-aged man in good health and CMV-seropositive.

This sequence joins TRBV7-9 and TRBJ1-2; 9 nucleotides match TRBD1. Losses at the gene ends were 5 bases for V and 3 bases for J; bases not matched to a gene: 7. Germline assignment: CDR1 SEHNR and CDR2 FQNEAQ (reference sequence). The length of the CDR3 is 15 residues. CDR3 residues: CASSTTGGADYGYTF. The CDR3, as DNA: TGTGCCAGCAGCACTACAGGGGGCGCGGACTATGGCTACACCTTC. The full variable domain, completed using reference TRBV7-9 and TRBJ1-2, is DTGVSQNPRHKITKRGQNVTFRCDPISEHNRLYWYRQTLGQGPEFLTYFQNEAQLEKSRLLSDRFSAERPKGSFSTLEIQRTEQGDSAMYLCASSTTGGADYGYTFGSGTRLTVV.

The V call is TRBV27, the J call TRBJ2-7; 11 nucleotides match TRBD2. The length of the CDR3 is 15 residues. Germline V gene lookup returns CDR1 MNHEY and CDR2 SMNVEV (reference sequence). With 4 bases clipped from V and 7 bases from J, the junction kept 9 bases outside the gene matches. The CDR3 here is CASSSRLAGTSEQYF. The CDR3 nucleotides read TGTGCCAGCAGTTCCCGACTAGCGGGAACAAGTGAGCAGTACTTC.

The chain joins TRBV5-1 to TRBJ2-3; D is perhaps TRBD1 (6 bases). The V gene lost 4 bases and the J gene lost 0 bases, with 12 bases spanning the gap. The CDR3 sequence is 15 residues long. Germline V lookup: CDR1 SGHRS, CDR2 YFSETQ. CDR3 sequence reads: CASSPDSRSTDTQYF. The CDR3 DNA reads TGCGCCAGCAGCCCGGACAGCAGGAGCACAGATACGCAGTATTTT.

This clone was detected only a few times. The V call is TRBV10-1, the J call TRBJ1-5; 7 nucleotides align to TRBD1. Germline V gives CDR1 WNHNN, CDR2 SYGVQD (reference sequence). There are 15 residues in the CDR3. V shed 6 bases, J shed 5 bases, and the junction held 10 bases outside the gene matches. The CDR3, as DNA: TGCGCCAGCAGGGGCTTACAGGGGTTCGATCAGCCCCAGCATTTT. Translation: CASRGLQGFDQPQHF.

The table lists this clone with a few counts. The V gene is TRBV9, the J gene TRBJ1-4; D is undetermined. Trimming left V 3 bases short and J 1 base short, with 10 bases between. Per germline, CDR1 SGDLS and CDR2 YYNGEE. The CDR3 has 15 amino acids. CDR3 loop: CASSALGGTNEKLFF. The DNA of the CDR3 is TGTGCCAGCAGCGCACTTGGCGGAACTAATGAAAAACTGTTTTTT. Full variable domain (remainder filled in from reference TRBV9 and TRBJ1-4): DSGVTQTPKHLITATGQRVTLRCSPRSGDLSVYWYQQSLDQGLQFLIQYYNGEERAKGNILERFSAQQFPDLHSELNLSSLELGDSALYFCASSALGGTNEKLFFGSGTQLSVL.

The rearrangement links TRBV25-1 to TRBJ2-2; 7 bases map to TRBD1. J was trimmed by 3 bases and V by 3 bases; bases with no gene match: 7. CDR1 and CDR2 (germline): MGHDK, SYGVNS. This CDR3 has 16 amino acids. Here the CDR3 reads CASSDARQGDTGELFF. For the CDR3, the DNA is TGTGCCAGCAGTGACGCCCGACAGGGAGACACCGGGGAGCTGTTTTTT.

This clone was counted only a few times. The chain uses TRBV12-5 and TRBJ2-7; TRBD1 might be the D (6 bases). Trimming took off 5 bases at V and 7 bases at J, with 27 bases between the two ends. The CDR3 length is 17 residues. CDR1 LGHNT and CDR2 FRNRAP come from the germline V gene. The CDR3 is CASGLGAGAGTFREQYF. The CDR3 region has the DNA TGTGCTAGTGGTCTGGGGGCAGGCGCCGGGACATTCAGGGAGCAGTACTTC.

CDR3 sequence reads: CASSAWRDGEKLFF. The DNA for the CDR3 is TGTGCCAGTAGTGCCTGGCGGGACGGGGAAAAACTGTTTTTT. The chain links TRBV19 to TRBJ1-4; maybe TRBD1 (5 bases). Germline V gene lookup returns CDR1 LNHDA and CDR2 SQIVND (reference sequence). This CDR3 contains 14 residues. V lost 5 bases to trimming and J lost 8 bases, with 15 bases between them.

The chain employs TRBV10-3 and TRBJ2-3; possibly TRBD1 for D (5 bases). Trimming shortened V by 0 bases and J by 2 bases, and 6 bases separated the two germline ends. CDR1 ENHRY and CDR2 SYGVKD come from the germline V gene. This CDR3 has 14 amino acids. CDR3: CAISESDITDTQYF. Written as DNA, the CDR3 is TGTGCCATCAGTGAGTCGGACATCACAGATACGCAGTATTTT.